This T cell receptor (beta chain) comes out of a study of control samples from healthy donors and cancer patients. The V gene lost 1 base and the J gene lost 5 bases, with 11 bases spanning the gap. The CDR3 contains 14 residues. The germline gives CDR1 SEHNR, CDR2 FQNEAQ (reference sequence). Sequencing was performed with immunoSEQ multiplex PCR; in TCRdb, only in-frame clones are kept and a portion is missing. The data contain over 110,000 clones, less than 90% of them singletons. The sample taken for sequencing was blood. The rearrangement links TRBV7-9 to TRBJ2-5; D is possibly TRBD1 or TRBD2 (6 bases each). The receptor's source is a woman under 40 in good health. The CDR3 loop reads CASSLGQEGETQYF. CDR3 nucleotide sequence: TGTGCCAGCAGCTTAGGACAGGAGGGCGAGACCCAGTACTTC.